The present T cell receptor (beta chain) was sequenced within a study of post-analysis software for immune sequencing data. Findings and limits, study-wide: Five TRBV segments, including TRBV5-6, TRBV5-1 and TRBV20-1, were more frequent in patients than controls.

Germline CDR1 KGHDR, CDR2 SFDVKD. CDR3 size: 15 residues. V lost 3 bases and J lost 4, with 12 bases in between. This clonotype has just a few counts. What it binds is not known. Unique molecular identifiers were carried by the TCR beta cDNA libraries. TCRdb re-called the PCR reads through MiXCR, storing one row per CDR3 protein. The repertoire holds hundreds of thousands of distinct CDR3 sequences, with 30% as singletons. The sequence was collected from a girl aged 10 to 17 with multiple sclerosis. Sequences were obtained from blood. The V call is TRBV24-1, the J call TRBJ1-5; no definite D call. Here the CDR3 reads CATSDPRERNQPQHF. In DNA, the CDR3 is TGTGCCACCAGTGATCCTCGGGAGCGAAATCAGCCCCAGCATTTT.